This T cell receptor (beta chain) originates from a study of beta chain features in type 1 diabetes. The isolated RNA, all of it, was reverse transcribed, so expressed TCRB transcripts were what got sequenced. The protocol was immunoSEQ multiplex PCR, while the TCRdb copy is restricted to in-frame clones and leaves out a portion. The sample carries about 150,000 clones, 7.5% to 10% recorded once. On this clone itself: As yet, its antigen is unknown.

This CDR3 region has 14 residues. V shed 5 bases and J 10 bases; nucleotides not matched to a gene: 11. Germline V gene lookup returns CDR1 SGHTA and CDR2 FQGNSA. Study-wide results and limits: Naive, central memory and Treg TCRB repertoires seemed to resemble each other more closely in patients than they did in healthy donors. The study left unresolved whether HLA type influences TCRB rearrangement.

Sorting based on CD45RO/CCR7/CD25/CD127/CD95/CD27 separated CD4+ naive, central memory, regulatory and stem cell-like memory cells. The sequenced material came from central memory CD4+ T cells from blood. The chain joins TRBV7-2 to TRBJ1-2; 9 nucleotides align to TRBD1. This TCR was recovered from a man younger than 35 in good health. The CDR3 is CASSLAGQGFHYTF. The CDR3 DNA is TGTGCCAGCAGCCTTGCGGGACAGGGTTTCCACTACACCTTC.